These 2 T cell receptor beta chains share one sample of origin, sequenced in a study of tumor and adjacent non-tumor tissue in lung cancer. The template was RNA from unsorted bulk tissue. The normal lung tissue was taken more than 3 cm from the tumor edge. TCRbeta libraries were built with three rounds of nested PCR, modified from ARM-PCR. TCRdb re-called the multiplex PCR reads through MiXCR, storing one row per CDR3 protein. The sample lists 80,000 to 130,000 distinct CDR3 sequences, 65% seen once, with 15% to 20% in the top ten. Sample: distant non-tumor lung tissue. These receptors all come from a young man with non-small cell lung cancer.

The chain links TRBV7-2 to TRBJ2-7, with D possibly TRBD1 on 6 matching bases. The germline CDR1 and CDR2 sequences are SGHTA and FQGNSA. Trimming took off 7 bases at V and 2 bases at J, with 15 bases between the two ends. The CDR3 is 14 amino acids. CDR3 DNA: TGTGCCAGCACCAAGTACGGGACAACCTACGAGCAGTACTTC. It yields the protein CASTKYGTTYEQYF.

As regards this clonotype: The CDR3 does not end in the conserved phenylalanine or tryptophan, so this is likely a read error. The chain uses TRBV29-1 and TRBJ2-1; D is ambiguous. This CDR3 spans 16 amino acids. Germline V gene sequence: CDR1 SQVTM, CDR2 ANQGSEA. The CDR3 DNA sequence: TGCAGCGTTGTGAGATCGGCTTGTAGCTCCCACAATGAGCAGTTCCTC. It translates to CSVVRSACSSHNEQFL.